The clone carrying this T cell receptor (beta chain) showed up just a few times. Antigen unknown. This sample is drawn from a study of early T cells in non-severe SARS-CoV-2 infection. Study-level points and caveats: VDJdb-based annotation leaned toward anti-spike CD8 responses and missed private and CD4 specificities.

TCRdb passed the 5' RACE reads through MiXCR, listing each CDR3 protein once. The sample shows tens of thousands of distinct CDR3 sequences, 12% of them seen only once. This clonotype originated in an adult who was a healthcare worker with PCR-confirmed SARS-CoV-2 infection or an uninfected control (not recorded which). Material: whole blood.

The CDR3 here is CSVQDTGELFF. The CDR3 region has the DNA TGCAGCGTCCAGGACACCGGGGAGCTGTTTTTT. J is TRBJ2-2 and V is TRBV29-1; D unresolved. Trimming took off 6 bases at V and 3 bases at J, with 5 bases between the two ends. The CDR3 has 11 residues. Germline loops: CDR1 SQVTM, CDR2 ANQGSEA.